This T cell receptor beta chain was identified during a study of T cell responses to AZD1222 COVID-19 vaccine. Study-level background: Analyses pooled second doses at about 4 or about 12 weeks. General study points: Repertoire sampling occurred only after the peak T cell response. Donors, mostly white British, included more females; clonal diversity was possibly underestimated. Baseline serology detected seropositivity in only six or seven AZD1222 recipients.

The V and J ends lost 7 bases and 0 bases respectively, with 9 bases between them. This CDR3 has 12 residues. Germline lookup yields CDR1 SQVTM and CDR2 ANQGSEA. This clone was recorded only once. Antigen specificity is unknown. Using immunoSEQ multiplex PCR, the repertoire was profiled, and TCRdb retains in-frame clones only, with some absent. The top ten hold approximately 15% of the sample, which has some 61,000 clones, 87% seen once. This sequence originates from an adult in good health. V usage is TRBV29-1 and J usage is TRBJ1-1; D is undetermined. Sequencing used peripheral blood, obtained on day 0 of AZD1222 vaccination. The CDR3 nucleotides read TGCAGCGGGGCCTGGCTGAACACTGAAGCTTTCTTT. This codes for CSGAWLNTEAFF.